This entry is about one TCR beta chain. Its target is unknown. The data stem from a study of shared clonotypes between healthy human individuals. Study conclusions and caveats: Larger estimated richness was generally recorded for naive subsets relative to memory subsets.

Clones were sequenced by immunoSEQ multiplex PCR, and TCRdb holds only the in-frame ones, with some missing. The profile shows around 1.9 million clones, approximately 94% of them singletons. CD45RO negativity and positive selection for CCR7 defined naive CD8 cells, a population that excluded terminally differentiated effector memory CD45RA+ cells. The trim removed 5 bases at V and 4 bases at J, leaving 4 bases unmatched. Looked up from germline, CDR1 is SNHLY and CDR2 is FYNNEI. The CDR3 is 14 amino acids. The receptor's source is a man younger than 35 in good health. Some clones in this sample may be carry-over from other donors' samples. The V call is TRBV2, the J call TRBJ1-2; 10 positions match TRBD1. Sequenced: naive CD8+ T cells from PBMCs. The CDR3 reads CASSPGQGIYGYTF. The CDR3 bases are TGTGCCAGCAGTCCGGGACAGGGGATCTATGGCTACACCTTC.